The clone carrying this T cell receptor beta chain has only a few counts. The antigen remains undetermined. The sample is drawn from a study of cytomegalovirus exposure and HLA in healthy donors. Germline trimming cut 8 bases from V and 8 bases from J; bases unmatched to any gene: 5. Per germline, CDR1 SNHLY and CDR2 FYNNEI. The CDR3 extends over 12 amino acids. Both 60 Vbeta primers and 13 Jbeta primers went into the PCR. The data were produced by immunoSEQ multiplex PCR, yet TCRdb's version contains in-frame clones alone and is incomplete. The repertoire has 150,000 to 200,000 clones, 60% to 80% of them found once; the top ten carry approximately 4.6%. Donors counted as nominally healthy when sampled, yet unrecorded immune exposures were likely. General study results and limits: Association with HLA alleles at 0.05 false discovery rate was found for around 15,000 TCR beta sequences in a later analysis. One variant, a missense change in DCLRE1C, was linked in a later analysis to TCR beta V- and J-gene trimming. A few CMV-associated chains were confirmed in vitro to be specific for CMV antigens.

The sequenced sample was PBMCs. The receptor comes from a man younger than 30 in good health and CMV-seropositive. The chain recombines TRBV2 with TRBJ1-1, with 10 bases fitting TRBD1. CDR3 nucleotides: TGTGCCAGCGAGACAGGGGGCGGCGAAGCTTTCTTT. Its translation is CASETGGGEAFF.